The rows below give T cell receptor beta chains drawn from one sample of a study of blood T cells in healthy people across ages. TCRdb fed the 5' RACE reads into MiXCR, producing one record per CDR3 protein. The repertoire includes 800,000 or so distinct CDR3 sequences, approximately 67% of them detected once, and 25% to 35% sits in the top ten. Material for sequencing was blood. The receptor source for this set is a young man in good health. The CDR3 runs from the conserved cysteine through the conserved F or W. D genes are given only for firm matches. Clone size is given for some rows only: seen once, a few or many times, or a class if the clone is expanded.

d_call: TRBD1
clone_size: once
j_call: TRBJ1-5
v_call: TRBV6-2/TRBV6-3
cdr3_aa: CASSLYRDRGYSNQPQHF
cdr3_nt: TGTGCCAGCAGTTTATACCGGGACAGGGGGTATAGCAATCAGCCCCAGCATTTT

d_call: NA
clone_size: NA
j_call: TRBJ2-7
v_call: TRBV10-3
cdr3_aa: CAISDSAGPLNEQYF
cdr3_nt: TGTGCCATCAGTGATTCGGCAGGGCCCCTTAACGAGCAGTACTTC

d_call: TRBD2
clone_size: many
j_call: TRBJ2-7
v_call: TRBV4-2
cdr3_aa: CASSQDGTSGPYEQYF
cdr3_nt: TGTGCCAGCAGCCAAGATGGGACTAGCGGACCGTACGAGCAGTACTTC

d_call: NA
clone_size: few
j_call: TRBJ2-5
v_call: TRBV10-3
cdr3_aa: CAISESVARETQYF
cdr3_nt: TGTGCCATCAGTGAGTCGGTGGCTCGAGAGACCCAGTACTTC

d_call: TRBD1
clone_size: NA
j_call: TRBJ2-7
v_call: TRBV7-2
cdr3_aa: CASSPFPGQLYSSSYEQYF
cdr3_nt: TGTGCCAGCAGCCCTTTTCCGGGACAGCTGTATTCAAGCTCCTACGAGCAGTACTTC

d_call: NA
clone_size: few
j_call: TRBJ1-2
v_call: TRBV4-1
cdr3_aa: CASSQPARDRGGYTF
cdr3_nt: TGCGCCAGCAGCCAGCCCGCCCGGGACCGAGGAGGCTACACCTTC

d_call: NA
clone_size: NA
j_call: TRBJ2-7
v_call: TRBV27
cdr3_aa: CASSFPGANEQYF
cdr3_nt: TGTGCCAGCAGTTTTCCAGGGGCCAACGAGCAGTACTTC

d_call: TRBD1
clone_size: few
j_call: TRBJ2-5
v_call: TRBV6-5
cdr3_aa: CASKGQGGQETQYF
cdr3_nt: TGTGCCAGCAAGGGACAGGGTGGGCAAGAGACCCAGTACTTC

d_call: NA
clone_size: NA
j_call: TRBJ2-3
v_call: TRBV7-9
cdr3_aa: CASSKDRGPDTQYF
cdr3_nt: TGTGCCAGCAGTAAGGACCGAGGGCCAGATACGCAGTATTTT

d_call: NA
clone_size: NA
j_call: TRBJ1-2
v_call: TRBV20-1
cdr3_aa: CSAYNYGYTF
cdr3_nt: TGCAGTGCTTATAACTATGGCTACACCTTC

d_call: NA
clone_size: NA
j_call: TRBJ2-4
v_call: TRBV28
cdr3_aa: CASGELAKNIQYF
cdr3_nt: TGTGCCAGCGGTGAACTAGCCAAAAACATTCAGTACTTC

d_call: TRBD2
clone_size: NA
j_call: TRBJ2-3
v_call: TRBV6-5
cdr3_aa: CASSYGSGGALDTQYF
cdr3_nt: TGTGCCAGCAGTTACGGGAGCGGGGGGGCTTTAGATACGCAGTATTTT

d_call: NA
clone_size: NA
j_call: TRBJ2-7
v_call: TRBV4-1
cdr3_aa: CASSQANRIYEQYF
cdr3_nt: TGCGCCAGCAGCCAAGCTAACAGAATCTACGAGCAGTACTTC

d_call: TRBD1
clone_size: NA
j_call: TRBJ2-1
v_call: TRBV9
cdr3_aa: CASSVRTGAYSEQFF
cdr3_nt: TGTGCCAGCAGCGTCCGGACAGGGGCCTACAGTGAGCAGTTCTTC

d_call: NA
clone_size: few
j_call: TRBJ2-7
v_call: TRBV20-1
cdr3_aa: CSANGLTGGLSYEQYF
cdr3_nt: TGCAGTGCTAACGGCTTAACGGGGGGCCTCTCCTACGAGCAGTACTTC

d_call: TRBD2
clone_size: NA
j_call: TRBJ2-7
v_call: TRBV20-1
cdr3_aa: CSAPPPGLAYEQYF
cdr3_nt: TGCAGTGCCCCCCCTCCGGGACTAGCTTACGAGCAGTACTTC

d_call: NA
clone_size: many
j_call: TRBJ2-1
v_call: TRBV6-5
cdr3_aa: CASSYWEGQEQFF
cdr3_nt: TGTGCCAGCAGTTACTGGGAAGGGCAGGAGCAGTTCTTC

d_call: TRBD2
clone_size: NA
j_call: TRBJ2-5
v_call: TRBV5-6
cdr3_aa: CASSQSSGTKETQYF
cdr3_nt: TGTGCCAGCAGCCAATCGTCAGGGACTAAAGAGACCCAGTACTTC

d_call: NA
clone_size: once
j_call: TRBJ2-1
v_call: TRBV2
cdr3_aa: CASSEGRAPLYNEQFF
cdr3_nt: TGTGCCAGCAGTGAAGGCAGGGCGCCTCTTTACAATGAGCAGTTCTTC

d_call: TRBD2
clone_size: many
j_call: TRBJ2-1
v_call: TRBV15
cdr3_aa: CATSGGGSYNEQFF
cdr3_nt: TGTGCCACCAGCGGGGGGGGCTCCTACAATGAGCAGTTCTTC

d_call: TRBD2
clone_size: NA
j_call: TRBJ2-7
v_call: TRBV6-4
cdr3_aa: CASRASSGKSYEQYF
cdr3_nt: TGTGCCAGCAGGGCTTCTAGCGGGAAGTCCTACGAGCAGTACTTC

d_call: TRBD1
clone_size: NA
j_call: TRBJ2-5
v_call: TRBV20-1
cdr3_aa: CSARAPQGLETQYF
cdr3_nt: TGCAGTGCACGAGCCCCACAGGGGTTGGAGACCCAGTACTTC

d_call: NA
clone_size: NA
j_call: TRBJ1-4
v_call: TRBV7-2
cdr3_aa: CASSGGTLNEKLFF
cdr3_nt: TGTGCCAGCAGCGGGGGCACGCTTAATGAAAAACTGTTTTTT

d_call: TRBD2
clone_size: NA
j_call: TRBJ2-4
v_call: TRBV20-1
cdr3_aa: CSAQRASGGAKNIQYF
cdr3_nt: TGCAGTGCCCAACGGGCTAGCGGGGGAGCCAAAAACATTCAGTACTTC

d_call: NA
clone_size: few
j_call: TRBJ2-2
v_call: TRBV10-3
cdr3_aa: CATLNTGELFF
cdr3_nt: TGTGCCACCCTAAACACCGGGGAGCTGTTTTTT

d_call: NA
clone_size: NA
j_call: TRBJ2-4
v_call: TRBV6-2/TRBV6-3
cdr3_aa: CASSYSGVNIQYF
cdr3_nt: TGTGCCAGCAGTTACTCGGGGGTCAACATTCAGTACTTC

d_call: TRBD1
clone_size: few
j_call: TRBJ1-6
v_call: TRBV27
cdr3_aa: CASSGQGWGSPLHF
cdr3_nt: TGTGCCAGCAGTGGACAGGGGTGGGGTTCACCCCTCCACTTT

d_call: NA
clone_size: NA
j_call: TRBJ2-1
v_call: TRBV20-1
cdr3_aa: CSARDLSDNEQFF
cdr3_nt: TGCAGTGCTAGAGATCTTTCAGACAATGAGCAGTTCTTC

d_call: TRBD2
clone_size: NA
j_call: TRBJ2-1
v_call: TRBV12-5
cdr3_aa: CASGLQLAGAYNEQFF
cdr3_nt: TGTGCTAGTGGTTTGCAGCTAGCGGGGGCCTACAATGAGCAGTTCTTC

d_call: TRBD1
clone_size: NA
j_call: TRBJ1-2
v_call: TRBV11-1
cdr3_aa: CASSSRDRAGNNYGYTF
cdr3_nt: TGTGCCAGCAGTTCCCGGGACAGGGCCGGGAATAACTATGGCTACACCTTC

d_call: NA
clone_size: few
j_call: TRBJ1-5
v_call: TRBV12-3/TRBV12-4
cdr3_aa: CASAPGGGSQPQHF
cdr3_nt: TGTGCCAGCGCCCCCGGGGGGGGTAGTCAGCCCCAGCATTTT

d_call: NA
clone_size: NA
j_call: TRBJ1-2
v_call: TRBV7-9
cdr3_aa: CASSLYAGGYGYTF
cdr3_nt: TGTGCCAGCAGCTTATACGCGGGAGGCTATGGCTACACCTTC

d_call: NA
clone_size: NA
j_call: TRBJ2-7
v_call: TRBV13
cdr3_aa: CASSPSRGFYEQYF
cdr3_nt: TGTGCCAGCAGCCCCTCGAGGGGATTCTACGAGCAGTACTTC

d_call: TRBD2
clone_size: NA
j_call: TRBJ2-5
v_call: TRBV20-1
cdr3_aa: CSARDGLAGGPDRETQYF
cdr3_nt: TGCAGTGCTAGAGACGGCCTAGCGGGGGGGCCGGATCGAGAGACCCAGTACTTC

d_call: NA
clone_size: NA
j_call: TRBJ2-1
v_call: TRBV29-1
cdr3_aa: CSARPRSSYNEQFF
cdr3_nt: TGCAGCGCCCGACCGAGGAGCTCCTACAATGAGCAGTTCTTC

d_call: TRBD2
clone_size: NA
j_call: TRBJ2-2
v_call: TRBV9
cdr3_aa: CASSVTSTAGELFF
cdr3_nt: TGTGCCAGCAGCGTGACTAGCACCGCCGGGGAGCTGTTTTTT

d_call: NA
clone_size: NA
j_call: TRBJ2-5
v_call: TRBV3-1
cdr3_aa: CASSAVTALRETQYF
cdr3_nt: TGTGCCAGCAGCGCCGTGACAGCGCTTAGAGAGACCCAGTACTTC

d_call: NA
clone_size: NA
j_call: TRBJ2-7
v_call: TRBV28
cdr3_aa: CASRNPLNEQYF
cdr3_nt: TGTGCCAGCAGGAACCCCTTAAACGAGCAGTACTTC

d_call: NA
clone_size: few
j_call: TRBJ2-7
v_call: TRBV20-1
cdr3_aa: CSVTTTAGTAYEQYF
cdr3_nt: TGCAGTGTTACGACGACTGCAGGGACCGCCTACGAGCAGTACTTC

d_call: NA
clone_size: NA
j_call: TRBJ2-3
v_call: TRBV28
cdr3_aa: CASSGPLGSTDTQYF
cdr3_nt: TGTGCCAGCAGTGGACCCCTAGGGAGCACAGATACGCAGTATTTT

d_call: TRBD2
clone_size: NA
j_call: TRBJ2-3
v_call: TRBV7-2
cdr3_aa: CASSLQLAVTDTQYF
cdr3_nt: TGTGCCAGCAGCTTACAGCTAGCGGTCACAGATACGCAGTATTTT